These T cell receptor beta chains were read from a single sample in a study of control samples from healthy donors and cancer patients. Sequenced by immunoSEQ multiplex PCR; TCRdb stores in-frame clones only, minus some. Among fewer than 40,000 clones, around 93% were seen once, and the ten largest hold about 1.7%. Sample: PBMCs. These receptors were taken from a man aged 35-49 years with colorectal cancer. The CDR3 runs from the conserved cysteine through the conserved F or W. Each record gives: J gene, clone size, D gene, V gene, CDR3 protein, CDR3 DNA. The D gene is left open where the match is weak. A clone size is listed for some rows: how often the clone was seen (once, few, many), or a class if it is expanded.

j_gene: TRBJ1-3; abundance: NA; d_gene: NA; v_gene: TRBV30; CDR3aa: CAWNPGGSGNTIYF; CDR3nt: TGTGCCTGGAATCCCGGGGGCTCTGGAAACACCATATATTTT
j_gene: TRBJ1-5; abundance: NA; d_gene: TRBD1; v_gene: TRBV19; CDR3aa: CASTWTGSGNQPQHF; CDR3nt: TGTGCCAGTACCTGGACAGGGAGCGGCAATCAGCCCCAGCATTTT
j_gene: TRBJ1-5; abundance: NA; d_gene: NA; v_gene: TRBV12-3/TRBV12-4; CDR3aa: CASSLDGTTQHF; CDR3nt: TGTGCCAGCAGTCTAGACGGCACGACCCAGCATTTT
j_gene: TRBJ2-1; abundance: NA; d_gene: NA; v_gene: TRBV9; CDR3aa: CAPRRVGGNEQFF; CDR3nt: TGTGCCCCTCGAAGAGTTGGGGGTAATGAGCAGTTCTTC
j_gene: TRBJ1-2; abundance: NA; d_gene: TRBD1; v_gene: TRBV30; CDR3aa: CAWRARGQGRYTF; CDR3nt: TGTGCCTGGCGGGCCAGGGGACAGGGCCGCTACACCTTC
j_gene: TRBJ2-7; abundance: NA; d_gene: TRBD1; v_gene: TRBV5-4; CDR3aa: CASSRGQGAAISYEQYF; CDR3nt: TGTGCCAGCAGTCGTGGACAGGGGGCGGCTATTTCCTACGAGCAGTACTTC
j_gene: TRBJ1-1; abundance: NA; d_gene: TRBD1; v_gene: TRBV6-5; CDR3aa: CASSPGQGKAFF; CDR3nt: TGTGCCAGCAGTCCGGGACAGGGTAAAGCTTTCTTT
j_gene: TRBJ1-2; abundance: NA; d_gene: NA; v_gene: TRBV3-1/TRBV3-2; CDR3aa: CASSQDRAGDYGYTF; CDR3nt: TGTGCCAGCAGCCAAGATCGGGCAGGTGACTATGGCTACACCTTC
j_gene: TRBJ1-6; abundance: NA; d_gene: NA; v_gene: TRBV3-1/TRBV3-2; CDR3aa: CASSYVRSPLHF; CDR3nt: TGTGCCAGCAGCTACGTCCGTTCACCCCTCCACTTT
j_gene: TRBJ1-3; abundance: NA; d_gene: NA; v_gene: TRBV18; CDR3aa: CASSPRGAAANTIYF; CDR3nt: TGTGCCAGCTCACCTCGGGGCGCGGCGGCAAACACCATATATTTT
j_gene: TRBJ2-7; abundance: NA; d_gene: NA; v_gene: TRBV30; CDR3aa: CACDESYEQYF; CDR3nt: TGTGCCTGCGACGAATCCTACGAGCAGTACTTC
j_gene: TRBJ2-5; abundance: NA; d_gene: NA; v_gene: TRBV5-4; CDR3aa: CASSLTNQETQYF; CDR3nt: TGTGCCAGCAGCTTGACAAACCAAGAGACCCAGTACTTC
j_gene: TRBJ2-5; abundance: NA; d_gene: TRBD2; v_gene: TRBV10-3; CDR3aa: CAIGAPSGGAGLETQYF; CDR3nt: TGTGCCATCGGCGCCCCTAGCGGGGGGGCCGGGTTGGAGACCCAGTACTTC
j_gene: TRBJ1-1; abundance: NA; d_gene: NA; v_gene: TRBV6-2/TRBV6-3; CDR3aa: CASSYPNRDTNTEAFF; CDR3nt: TGTGCCAGCAGTTACCCCAACCGGGACACCAACACTGAAGCTTTCTTT
j_gene: TRBJ1-3; abundance: NA; d_gene: TRBD1; v_gene: TRBV7-2; CDR3aa: CASSLAGQGGNTIYF; CDR3nt: TGTGCCAGCAGCTTAGCGGGACAGGGTGGAAACACCATATATTTT
j_gene: TRBJ2-7; abundance: NA; d_gene: TRBD1; v_gene: TRBV18; CDR3aa: CASSPEDRVSYEQYF; CDR3nt: TGTGCCAGCTCACCCGAGGACAGGGTCAGCTACGAGCAGTACTTC
j_gene: TRBJ1-1; abundance: NA; d_gene: TRBD1; v_gene: TRBV6-6; CDR3aa: CASSGRTGLEAFF; CDR3nt: TGTGCCAGCAGCGGGAGGACAGGGCTAGAAGCTTTCTTT
j_gene: TRBJ2-7; abundance: once; d_gene: NA; v_gene: TRBV4-3; CDR3aa: CASSQQDRAGEQYF; CDR3nt: TGCGCCAGCAGCCAACAAGACAGGGCGGGGGAGCAGTACTTC
j_gene: TRBJ2-7; abundance: NA; d_gene: NA; v_gene: TRBV20-1; CDR3aa: CSAIKANEQYF; CDR3nt: TGCAGTGCTATTAAAGCAAACGAGCAGTACTTC
j_gene: TRBJ2-7; abundance: NA; d_gene: NA; v_gene: TRBV4-3; CDR3aa: CASSQAAGGPGGGYEQYF; CDR3nt: TGCGCCAGCAGCCAAGCCGCGGGTGGACCCGGTGGGGGGTACGAGCAGTACTTC
j_gene: TRBJ1-5; abundance: NA; d_gene: NA; v_gene: TRBV6-5; CDR3aa: CASSRDGPDQPQHF; CDR3nt: TGTGCCAGCAGTCGGGACGGCCCTGATCAGCCCCAGCATTTT
j_gene: TRBJ1-1; abundance: once; d_gene: NA; v_gene: TRBV4-1; CDR3aa: CASSASQNTEAFF; CDR3nt: TGCGCCAGCAGTGCCTCCCAGAACACTGAAGCTTTCTTT
j_gene: TRBJ2-4; abundance: NA; d_gene: NA; v_gene: TRBV6-2/TRBV6-3; CDR3aa: CASSYSSTELAKNIQYF; CDR3nt: TGTGCCAGCAGTTACTCGAGTACGGAATTAGCCAAAAACATTCAGTACTTC
j_gene: TRBJ2-7; abundance: NA; d_gene: TRBD2; v_gene: TRBV11-2; CDR3aa: CASSHLAGGPGEQYF; CDR3nt: TGTGCCAGCAGCCACCTAGCGGGGGGGCCGGGCGAGCAGTACTTC
j_gene: TRBJ2-7; abundance: NA; d_gene: NA; v_gene: TRBV5-1; CDR3aa: CASQNPTSSYEQYF; CDR3nt: TGCGCCAGCCAAAATCCCACTAGCTCCTACGAGCAGTACTTC
j_gene: TRBJ2-5; abundance: NA; d_gene: NA; v_gene: TRBV5-4; CDR3aa: CASSLGTAQETQYF; CDR3nt: TGTGCCAGCAGCTTGGGGACAGCACAAGAGACCCAGTACTTC
j_gene: TRBJ2-6; abundance: NA; d_gene: NA; v_gene: TRBV7-8; CDR3aa: CASSLGSISGANVLTF; CDR3nt: TGTGCCAGCAGCTTAGGCAGCATCTCTGGGGCCAACGTCCTGACTTTC
j_gene: TRBJ2-5; abundance: NA; d_gene: TRBD1; v_gene: TRBV12-5; CDR3aa: CASGLVGTGTGETQYF; CDR3nt: TGTGCTAGTGGTTTGGTCGGGACAGGGACGGGGGAGACCCAGTACTTC
j_gene: TRBJ1-6; abundance: NA; d_gene: TRBD1; v_gene: TRBV6-6; CDR3aa: CATYRGYNSPLHF; CDR3nt: TGTGCCACTTACAGGGGTTACAATTCACCCCTCCACTTT
j_gene: TRBJ2-6; abundance: NA; d_gene: NA; v_gene: TRBV5-1; CDR3aa: CASSARTDSGANVLTF; CDR3nt: TGCGCCAGCAGCGCCCGGACAGACTCTGGGGCCAACGTCCTGACTTTC
j_gene: TRBJ2-2; abundance: NA; d_gene: NA; v_gene: TRBV30; CDR3aa: CAWSGGRLNTGELFF; CDR3nt: TGTGCCTGGAGTGGAGGGCGACTAAACACCGGGGAGCTGTTTTTT
j_gene: TRBJ2-3; abundance: once; d_gene: TRBD1; v_gene: TRBV19; CDR3aa: CASKGTGRADTQYF; CDR3nt: TGTGCCAGTAAGGGGACAGGGAGGGCAGATACGCAGTATTTT
j_gene: TRBJ1-4; abundance: few; d_gene: NA; v_gene: TRBV19; CDR3aa: CATQDQALTNEKLFF; CDR3nt: TGTGCCACCCAAGATCAGGCTTTGACTAATGAAAAACTGTTTTTT
j_gene: TRBJ2-2; abundance: NA; d_gene: TRBD2; v_gene: TRBV6-2/TRBV6-3; CDR3aa: CASSYGGGARRELFF; CDR3nt: TGTGCCAGCAGTTATGGCGGGGGGGCACGTCGGGAGCTGTTTTTT
j_gene: TRBJ2-7; abundance: NA; d_gene: NA; v_gene: TRBV5-1; CDR3aa: CASSTPTGTTSYEQYF; CDR3nt: TGCGCCAGCAGCACTCCGACAGGCACAACCTCCTACGAGCAGTACTTC
j_gene: TRBJ2-5; abundance: NA; d_gene: TRBD2; v_gene: TRBV30; CDR3aa: CAWSSLAGSGTQYF; CDR3nt: TGTGCCTGGAGTTCACTAGCGGGGTCAGGGACCCAGTACTTC
j_gene: TRBJ2-5; abundance: NA; d_gene: NA; v_gene: TRBV5-1; CDR3aa: CASSLAGGIEETQYF; CDR3nt: TGCGCCAGCAGCTTGGCAGGGGGGATAGAGGAGACCCAGTACTTC
j_gene: TRBJ2-3; abundance: NA; d_gene: TRBD2; v_gene: TRBV2; CDR3aa: CASSDGRGGLADTQYF; CDR3nt: TGTGCCAGCAGTGACGGACGGGGGGGCCTTGCAGATACGCAGTATTTT
j_gene: TRBJ2-7; abundance: NA; d_gene: NA; v_gene: TRBV11-3; CDR3aa: CASSLGLIEQYF; CDR3nt: TGTGCCAGCAGCTTAGGGTTAATCGAGCAGTACTTC
j_gene: TRBJ2-7; abundance: NA; d_gene: NA; v_gene: TRBV7-2; CDR3aa: CASSPDGAPYEQYF; CDR3nt: TGTGCCAGCAGCCCCGACGGGGCCCCCTACGAGCAGTACTTC
j_gene: TRBJ1-1; abundance: NA; d_gene: NA; v_gene: TRBV6-4; CDR3aa: CASSDSLGREAFF; CDR3nt: TGTGCCAGCAGTGACTCTTTGGGGAGGGAAGCTTTCTTT
j_gene: TRBJ1-2; abundance: NA; d_gene: NA; v_gene: TRBV27; CDR3aa: CASSFGDRANYGYTF; CDR3nt: TGTGCCAGCAGTTTTGGCGACCGGGCGAACTATGGCTACACCTTC
j_gene: TRBJ2-3; abundance: NA; d_gene: NA; v_gene: TRBV19; CDR3aa: CASTARRGAGTTDTQYF; CDR3nt: TGTGCCAGTACCGCACGAAGGGGGGCAGGGACAACAGATACGCAGTATTTT
j_gene: TRBJ2-7; abundance: once; d_gene: TRBD1; v_gene: TRBV6-5; CDR3aa: CASSYDRASYEQYF; CDR3nt: TGTGCCAGCAGTTACGACAGGGCTTCCTACGAGCAGTACTTC
j_gene: TRBJ1-2; abundance: NA; d_gene: NA; v_gene: TRBV30; CDR3aa: CAWAVTGRGYGYTF; CDR3nt: TGTGCCTGGGCAGTTACAGGGAGAGGCTATGGCTACACCTTC
j_gene: TRBJ1-1; abundance: NA; d_gene: TRBD1; v_gene: TRBV25-1; CDR3aa: CASSEPGGAGTEAFF; CDR3nt: TGTGCCAGCAGTGAACCAGGGGGCGCGGGGACTGAAGCTTTCTTT
j_gene: TRBJ1-2; abundance: NA; d_gene: NA; v_gene: TRBV5-1; CDR3aa: CASRSTGVGYGYTF; CDR3nt: TGCGCCAGCAGATCGACAGGAGTTGGATATGGCTACACCTTC
j_gene: TRBJ1-2; abundance: NA; d_gene: TRBD1; v_gene: TRBV4-1; CDR3aa: CASSRDAQGRNYGYTF; CDR3nt: TGCGCCAGCAGCCGAGACGCACAGGGGCGTAACTATGGCTACACCTTC
j_gene: TRBJ1-2; abundance: few; d_gene: TRBD1; v_gene: TRBV19; CDR3aa: CASVADRGQGYTF; CDR3nt: TGTGCCAGTGTCGCCGACAGGGGGCAAGGCTACACCTTC
j_gene: TRBJ2-3; abundance: NA; d_gene: TRBD1; v_gene: TRBV9; CDR3aa: CASSRVQGATDTQYF; CDR3nt: TGTGCCAGCAGCCGCGTCCAGGGGGCTACAGATACGCAGTATTTT
j_gene: TRBJ1-4; abundance: NA; d_gene: NA; v_gene: TRBV7-9; CDR3aa: CASSLVPEKLFF; CDR3nt: TGTGCCAGCAGCTTAGTTCCTGAAAAACTGTTTTTT
j_gene: TRBJ1-5; abundance: NA; d_gene: NA; v_gene: TRBV9; CDR3aa: CASSVGQGLNQPQHF; CDR3nt: TGTGCCAGCAGCGTAGGTCAAGGGTTGAATCAGCCCCAGCATTTT